This T cell receptor beta chain was sequenced for a study of cytomegalovirus exposure and HLA in healthy donors. Study observations and caveats: For most subjects, TCR beta sequences were reported to predict HLA-A and HLA-B alleles with accuracy. Certain indistinguishable V segments, among them TRBV6-2 and TRBV6-3, were excluded. Some TCR beta chains (around 180 of them) were listed as cytomegalovirus-associated.

Healthy bone marrow donors formed the donor group. Germline CDR1 reads SNHLY; CDR2 reads FYNNEI. The CDR3 has 14 residues. Trimming cost V 5 bases and J 6 bases; bases outside gene matches: 10. 60 Vbeta and 13 Jbeta primers were used in PCR. Sequencing was performed with immunoSEQ multiplex PCR; in TCRdb, only in-frame clones are kept and a portion is missing. Of some 130,000 clones detected, about 70% appear once; the ten largest clones hold 3.1%. Of note for this clone: Its specificity is unknown.

This TCR came from a man aged 35 to 55 in good health and CMV-seronegative. This chain connects TRBV2 to TRBJ2-7, with 7 positions matching TRBD1. Sequenced input: PBMCs. The CDR3 DNA reads as TGTGCCAGCAGTAATACCGGGACAGCCGGCGAGCAGTACTTC. As protein: CASSNTGTAGEQYF.